Sequencing of this T cell receptor (beta chain) was carried out in a study of Ad26.COV2.S vaccination and SARS-CoV-2 variants. The overall study: Donor joined the COV1001 Ad26.COV2.S trial arm. Study-wide results and limits: After vaccination, reports described spike-specific CD8+ and CD4+ T cell responses as showing substantial breadth.

Germline CDR1 reads SNHLY; CDR2 reads FYNNEI. The CDR3 sequence is 12 residues long. V was pared by 7 bases and J by 3 bases, with 9 bases between. Comments on this clone: Its antigen remains unidentified.

Treatment denoted: around 19 received Ad26.COV2.S at low or high dose, single or two shots; about 5 received placebo; per-sample allocation not given. Collection of the samples took place on day 63 after the first injection of vaccine or placebo. In the vaccine, an Ad26 vector expressed the SARS-CoV-2 spike of the Wuhan strain. Profiling relied on immunoSEQ multiplex PCR, and the TCRdb table lists in-frame clones only, not all of them. Of over 450,000 clones detected, 80% to 90% appear once; the ten largest clones hold 1.7%. The source was peripheral blood, collected in a trial of Ad26.COV2.S vaccine versus placebo. The V gene is TRBV2, the J gene TRBJ1-1; a possible D gene is TRBD1 (5 bases). The clonotype was recovered from a person aged 18 to 65 who received the Ad26.COV2.S COVID-19 vaccine or a placebo. CDR3 amino acids: CASTVRDTEAFF. The CDR3 bases are TGTGCCAGCACGGTCAGGGACACTGAAGCTTTCTTT.